The 21 T cell receptor beta chains below all came from one sample that was sequenced in a study of blood T cell repertoires in COVID-19. TCRdb's copy holds only in-frame clones and misses some; the assay was immunoSEQ multiplex PCR. The profile covers about 270,000 clones, with around 88% appearing a single time and approximately 5.3% taken by the ten largest. The source material was peripheral blood. Receptor source: a man older than 75 with acute or convalescent COVID-19.

The chain is built from TRBV29-1 and TRBJ1-2; no firm D call. The CDR3 extends over 13 amino acids. V was trimmed by 3 bases and J by 3 bases, leaving 11 bases between them. Germline V gives CDR1 SQVTM, CDR2 ANQGSEA. The chain's CDR3 is CSVDWEADYGYTF. The CDR3 DNA follows: TGCAGCGTTGACTGGGAGGCAGACTATGGCTACACCTTC.

The CDR3 nucleotides read TGTGCCAGCCATGGGGGGGCTGACGGCTACACCTTC. Protein sequence: CASHGGADGYTF. The chain has TRBV2 and TRBJ1-2; the D gene is possibly TRBD1 (6 bases). Deletions cut 8 bases from V and 8 bases from J, with 15 bases between. The CDR3 is made up of 12 amino acids. Germline V gives CDR1 SNHLY, CDR2 FYNNEI.

The rearrangement links TRBV30 to TRBJ1-6; the match to TRBD1 covers 9 bases. The junction had 10 bases not matched to a gene; V was cut back by 0 bases and J by 10 bases. Germline-derived CDR1 and CDR2 are GTSNPN and SVGIG (reference sequence). This CDR3 spans 16 amino acids. CDR3 region: CAWSVPRDRVSSPLHF. The CDR3 bases are TGTGCCTGGAGTGTCCCTCGGGACAGGGTATCCTCACCCCTCCACTTT.

V gene TRBV11-2 combines with J gene TRBJ1-4; D may be TRBD1 (6 bases). This CDR3 has 18 amino acids. The V end lost 0 bases, the J end lost 2 bases, and 16 bases lay between the germline ends. Germline-derived CDR1 and CDR2 are SGHAT and FQNNGV. The CDR3 DNA reads as TGTGCCAGCAGCTTAGAGCCCGGACAGTTACGCACTAATGAAAAACTGTTTTTT. It translates to CASSLEPGQLRTNEKLFF.

V and J are TRBV30 and TRBJ2-6; tentatively, D is TRBD2 (5 bases). The V end was cut by 0 bases, the J end by 7 bases, with 16 bases between. This CDR3 is 16 amino acids long. CDR1 GTSNPN and CDR2 SVGIG come from the germline V gene (reference sequence). DNA of the CDR3: TGTGCCTGGAGTGTACGAAGCGGCGTCCGAGCCAACGTCCTGACTTTC. It specifies CAWSVRSGVRANVLTF.

This sequence joins TRBV21-1 and TRBJ2-7; whether TRBD1, the table's D call, matches the DNA was not checked. TRBV21-1 is labeled a pseudogene. The CDR3 has 13 amino acids. The CDR3 DNA reads as TGTGCCAGCAGCCCGGACAGGGCTTACGAGCAGTACTTC. Its translation: CASSPDRAYEQYF.

J is TRBJ1-5 and V is TRBV6-5, with 7 positions matching TRBD1. The CDR3 length is 15 residues. Germline values: CDR1 MNHEY, CDR2 SVGAGI. V shed 7 bases and J 1 base; nucleotides not matched to a gene: 7. The CDR3 bases are TGTGCCAGCACCCCGACAGGGCAGAGCAATCAGCCCCAGCATTTT. This encodes CASTPTGQSNQPQHF.

The V call is TRBV6-4, the J call TRBJ2-7, with TRBD2 matching 11 bases. The V segment lost 6 bases and the J segment 6 bases; nucleotides outside the gene matches: 10. The CDR3 has 15 amino acids. Germline V CDR1 and CDR2: MRHNA, SNTAGT. CDR3 coding DNA: TGTGCCAGCAGCCCCTTAGCGGGAGGGCCTTTCGAGCAGTACTTC. This encodes CASSPLAGGPFEQYF.

V usage is TRBV30 and J usage is TRBJ1-2; D is unresolved. The V gene lost 4 bases and the J gene lost 2 bases, with 14 bases spanning the gap. The CDR3 consists of 14 residues. Germline-derived CDR1 and CDR2 are GTSNPN and SVGIG (reference sequence). Here the CDR3 DNA reads TGTGCCTGGAAGCAGAATCCGGAGAACTATGGCTACACCTTC. Translated, it gives CAWKQNPENYGYTF.

Comments on this clone: The junction departs from the called germline gene at one end, perhaps through a read error. The gene calls are TRBV7-7 and TRBJ2-1; D ambiguous. This CDR3 has 13 amino acids. CDR1 and CDR2 (germline): SSHAT, FNYEAQ (reference sequence). CDR3 amino acids: CASSASSYNEQFF. The CDR3 bases are TGTGCTAGCAGCGCGAGCTCCTACAATGAGCAGTTCTTC.

The chain employs TRBV6-1 and TRBJ2-3; 7 bases fit TRBD1. This CDR3 is 16 amino acids long. Germline V gene sequence: CDR1 MNHNS, CDR2 SASEGT. V lost 3 bases to trimming and J lost 7 bases; unmatched junction nucleotides: 13. CDR3 nucleotides: TGTGCCAGCAGTGAGGTGACAGGGTCATTCAGTTATACGCAGTATTTT. Its protein is CASSEVTGSFSYTQYF.

This clone has a handful of counts. The J gene is TRBJ1-5, the V gene TRBV3-1 (or the pseudogene TRBV3-2); 10 bases agree with TRBD1. Germline values: CDR1 LGHDT, CDR2 YNNKEL (reference sequence). The CDR3 has 16 amino acids. V lost 6 bases, J lost 2 bases, and 7 bases stayed unmatched. CDR3: CASRQSGTGGNQPQHF. The CDR3 bases are TGTGCCAGCAGACAATCCGGGACAGGGGGCAATCAGCCCCAGCATTTT.

The rearrangement joins TRBV14 to TRBJ2-1; TRBD2 matches 10 bases. The CDR3 is made up of 15 amino acids. Germline trimming cut 4 bases from V and 7 bases from J; bases unmatched to any gene: 7. Germline CDR1 SGHDN, CDR2 FVKESK. The CDR3 DNA is TGTGCCAGCAGCCTTCCGGGACTAGCGCGGAATGAGCAGTTCTTC. Protein product: CASSLPGLARNEQFF.

J is TRBJ1-5 and V is TRBV7-2; 8 positions match TRBD1. The germline CDR1 and CDR2 sequences are SGHTA and FQGNSA. This CDR3 comprises 15 residues. The V gene end was trimmed by 5 bases and the J gene end by 1 base; junction bases not matched to a gene: 4. In DNA form, the CDR3 reads TGTGCCAGCAGCATGGACAGGGCAAGCAATCAGCCCCAGCATTTT. It codes for CASSMDRASNQPQHF. Filled out from reference TRBV7-2 and TRBJ1-5, the complete variable domain reads GAGVSQSPSNKVTEKGKDVELRCDPISGHTALYWYRQSLGQGLEFLIYFQGNSAPDKSGLPSDRFSAERTGGSVSTLTIQRTQQEDSAVYLCASSMDRASNQPQHFGDGTRLSIL.

A few counts support this clone. V usage is TRBV20-1 and J usage is TRBJ2-6; 7 bases are shared with TRBD1. V was pared by 3 bases and J by 4 bases, with 9 bases of the junction left unmatched. This CDR3 spans 16 amino acids. Looked up from germline, CDR1 is DFQATT and CDR2 is SNEGSKA (reference sequence). The CDR3 DNA follows: TGCAGTGCTAGTATGGCAGGGGGTGCCGGGGCCAACGTCCTGACTTTC. It codes for CSASMAGGAGANVLTF.

The gene calls are TRBV28 and TRBJ2-1; TRBD2 is a possible D gene (5 bases). The V end lost 6 bases, the J end lost 10 bases, and 16 bases lay between the germline ends. From germline, CDR1 is MDHEN and CDR2 SYDVKM. This CDR3 spans 13 amino acids. CDR3 protein: CASSLSGSWEQFF. CDR3 coding DNA: TGTGCCAGCAGCTTAAGCGGATCATGGGAGCAGTTCTTC.

The chain combines TRBV27 with TRBJ2-5, with D perhaps matching TRBD2 (6 bases). The CDR3 is 15 amino acids. V dropped 5 bases and J dropped 5 bases, with 18 bases sitting between them. Germline lookup yields CDR1 MNHEY and CDR2 SMNVEV (reference sequence). CDR3 loop: CASSPPGLLWETQYF. CDR3 nucleotide sequence: TGTGCCAGCAGTCCACCGGGACTGCTGTGGGAGACCCAGTACTTC.

In nucleotides, the CDR3 is TGTGCCAGCAGTCGGACTAGCGAAAGCACAGATACGCAGTATTTT. Translating it yields CASSRTSESTDTQYF. The chain is built from TRBV3-1 (or the pseudogene TRBV3-2) and TRBJ2-3; 9 bases are shared with TRBD2. The J segment lost 0 bases and the V segment lost 6 bases, leaving 4 bases of the junction unmatched. From germline, CDR1 is LGHDT and CDR2 YNNKEL (reference sequence). The CDR3 runs to 15 residues.

The chain couples TRBV29-1 to TRBJ2-1; 8 bases map to TRBD2. The ends lost 6 bases at V and 3 bases at J; junction bases unmatched: 7. The CDR3 has 14 amino acids. The germline V gene encodes CDR1 SQVTM and CDR2 ANQGSEA. CDR3: CSVSPGLDYNEQFF. CDR3 nucleotides: TGCAGCGTGAGCCCGGGACTAGACTACAATGAGCAGTTCTTC.

The chain carries TRBV6-5 and TRBJ2-3; 7 bases are shared with TRBD1. With V trimmed by 5 bases and J by 2 bases, 4 bases remained unmatched. The CDR3 loop spans 14 amino acids. Germline CDR1 is MNHEY and CDR2 is SVGAGI. CDR3 sequence: CASSSRGITDTQYF. The CDR3 coding sequence is TGTGCCAGCAGTAGCAGGGGGATCACAGATACGCAGTATTTT.

The chain recombines TRBV6-5 with TRBJ2-2; possible D gene TRBD1, 6 bases. With 6 bases removed from V and 0 bases from J, the gap between germline ends came to 11 bases. This CDR3 has 15 residues. CDR1 is MNHEY, CDR2 SVGAGI, per germline. CDR3 in amino acids: CASRQTGTNTGELFF. CDR3 nucleotides: TGTGCCAGCAGGCAAACAGGGACGAACACCGGGGAGCTGTTTTTT.